The clone carrying this TCR beta chain has just a few counts. Its cognate antigen is unknown. The sample originates from a study of T cell responses to AZD1222 COVID-19 vaccine. The study's findings and limits: Nearly half of spike-specific TCRs reportedly go after variant regions that carry no mutations. At 160-218 and 743-854, vaccine-associated CD4 TCRs were dominant, and they spanned spike. Possibly, clonal diversity was underestimated; donors were largely white British and included more females.

The repertoire was sequenced with immunoSEQ multiplex PCR; TCRdb's copy has only in-frame clones and lacks some. The sample has roughly 150,000 clones; 88% are singletons. V was cut by 0 bases and J by 0 bases, with 6 bases left in between. CDR3 length: 14 amino acids. CDR1 SGHTA and CDR2 FQGNSA come from the germline V gene. The origin of this receptor is an adult in good health. The genes are TRBV7-2 and TRBJ2-7; no definite D call. Sample: peripheral blood, taken on day 0 of MenACWY control vaccination. This CDR3 is CASSLAPGSYEQYF. For the CDR3, the DNA is TGTGCCAGCAGCTTAGCCCCGGGCTCCTACGAGCAGTACTTC. The complete variable domain, with remaining parts taken from reference TRBV7-2 and TRBJ2-7, reads GAGVSQSPSNKVTEKGKDVELRCDPISGHTALYWYRQSLGQGLEFLIYFQGNSAPDKSGLPSDRFSAERTGGSVSTLTIQRTQQEDSAVYLCASSLAPGSYEQYFGPGTRLTVT.